Shown below are 20 T cell receptor beta chains from a single sample sequenced in a study of beta chain features in type 1 diabetes. Study-level findings and limits: Moderate but significant shortening of TCRB CDR3s was recorded in all four CD4+ subsets from Type 1 diabetes patients.

The sequenced template was cDNA made from the entire isolated RNA. Data came from immunoSEQ multiplex PCR; TCRdb stores just in-frame clones and leaves some out. The sample contains about 68,000 clones, approximately 50% of which appear only once. These TCRs are of unknown antigen specificity. The sequencing sample was made of central memory CD4+ T cells from blood. These receptors all stem from a man younger than 40 with type 1 diabetes.

This clone showed up just a few times. The gene calls are TRBV5-1 and TRBJ2-3; D remains unclear. The CDR3 runs to 14 residues. Trimming cost V 0 bases and J 0 bases, with 5 bases left between them. Looked up from germline, CDR1 is SGHRS and CDR2 is YFSETQ. As DNA, the CDR3 is TGCGCCAGCAGCTTGGTTCCTAGCACAGATACGCAGTATTTT. Encoded protein: CASSLVPSTDTQYF.

This clone showed up just a few times. V usage is TRBV30 and J usage is TRBJ2-7, with D uncertain. With 3 bases removed from V and 6 bases from J, the gap between germline ends came to 15 bases. Germline values: CDR1 GTSNPN, CDR2 SVGIG (reference sequence). The CDR3 length is 13 residues. The DNA of the CDR3 is TGTGCCTGGAGCGTCAGTTTTTCGGGCGAGCAGTACTTC. It is translated as CAWSVSFSGEQYF.

The rearrangement links TRBV7-9 to TRBJ2-1; D is undetermined. The CDR3 spans 14 residues. The V end lost 3 bases, the J end lost 2 bases, and 8 bases lay between the germline ends. CDR1 is SEHNR, CDR2 FQNEAQ, per germline (reference sequence). The CDR3 DNA sequence: TGTGCCAGCAGCTTCTCCTCGGCCTACAATGAGCAGTTCTTC. Translation: CASSFSSAYNEQFF. Looking up the rest from reference TRBV7-9 and TRBJ2-1 gives the full variable domain: DTGVSQNPRHKITKRGQNVTFRCDPISEHNRLYWYRQTLGQGPEFLTYFQNEAQLEKSRLLSDRFSAERPKGSFSTLEIQRTEQGDSAMYLCASSFSSAYNEQFFGPGTRLTVL.

The V and J genes are TRBV7-2 and TRBJ2-7, with TRBD2 identical over 12 bases. V trimming: 7 bases; J trimming: 0 bases; junction bases outside the gene matches: 4. This CDR3 has 15 residues. Germline CDR1 SGHTA, CDR2 FQGNSA. The CDR3 protein is CASTLTSGSSYEQYF. DNA for the CDR3: TGTGCCAGCACCCTGACTAGCGGGAGCTCCTACGAGCAGTACTTC.

CDR3 in DNA: TGTGCCATCAGTGGACTAGCGGGAGGACAGTTATACGAGCAGTACTTC. This codes for CAISGLAGGQLYEQYF. The chain carries TRBV10-3 and TRBJ2-7; TRBD2 agrees at 13 bases. The CDR3 extends over 16 amino acids. The germline CDR1 and CDR2 sequences are ENHRY and SYGVKD. V shed 4 bases, J shed 4 bases, and the junction held 7 bases outside the gene matches.

This chain links TRBV2 with TRBJ2-5, with D possibly being TRBD1 (5 bases). V was clipped by 4 bases and J by 3 bases, with 15 bases between them. The CDR3 is 15 residues long. Germline values: CDR1 SNHLY, CDR2 FYNNEI. The CDR3 DNA is TGTGCCAGCAGTGCCCCGTTGGGGCGCGAAGAGACCCAGTACTTC. It is translated as CASSAPLGREETQYF.

This clone appeared a few times. In nucleotides, the CDR3 is TGTGCCAGCAGTGCGACAGGATTAAGCAATCAGCCCCAGCATTTT. Residues: CASSATGLSNQPQHF. The chain recombines TRBV2 with TRBJ1-5, with D possibly matching TRBD1 (6 bases). Trimming left V 4 bases short and J 1 base short, with 11 bases between. Germline values: CDR1 SNHLY, CDR2 FYNNEI. The CDR3 is 15 residues long.

As for this clone: Compared with germline, one end of the junction differs, possibly owing to a read error. The chain has TRBV5-1 and TRBJ2-5; 10 nucleotides line up with TRBD1. Germline CDR1 and CDR2: SGHRS and YFSETQ. This CDR3 is 15 amino acids long. CDR3 protein: CASSATGGLQGTQYF. CDR3 bases: TGCGCCAGCAGCGCGACAGGGGGCCTCCAAGGGACCCAGTACTTC.

The chain employs TRBV5-1 and TRBJ1-1; the D gene is possibly TRBD1 (5 bases). Germline loops: CDR1 SGHRS, CDR2 YFSETQ. V shed 0 bases and J shed 4 bases, with 10 bases lying between them. There are 14 residues in the CDR3. CDR3 loop: CASSLAGLGTEAFF. The CDR3 DNA follows: TGCGCCAGCAGCTTGGCAGGGTTGGGCACTGAAGCTTTCTTT.

The rearrangement joins TRBV6-1 to TRBJ2-1; 7 nucleotides match TRBD1. After removal of 9 bases from V and 4 bases from J, the junction contained 9 bases not matched to a gene. Germline V gene lookup returns CDR1 MNHNS and CDR2 SASEGT. There are 14 residues in the CDR3. This CDR3 is CASNRDSQYNEQFF. CDR3 bases: TGTGCCAGTAACCGGGACAGCCAATACAATGAGCAGTTCTTC.

This chain's CDR3 is CASSLEGTGYYEQYF. The CDR3 nucleotides read TGCGCCAGCAGTTTAGAGGGGACAGGGTACTACGAGCAGTACTTC. The chain is built from TRBV4-1 and TRBJ2-7; TRBD1 agrees at 9 bases. This CDR3 is 15 amino acids long. Germline values: CDR1 MGHRA, CDR2 YSYEKL. V was pared by 6 bases and J by 3 bases, with 9 bases of the junction left unmatched.

The V and J genes are TRBV4-1 and TRBJ2-1; 10 bases line up with TRBD1. CDR1 MGHRA and CDR2 YSYEKL come from the germline V gene. Germline trimming cut 7 bases from V and 2 bases from J; bases unmatched to any gene: 2. This CDR3 spans 14 amino acids. The CDR3 reads CASKGQGPYNEQFF. The CDR3 DNA reads TGCGCCAGCAAGGGACAGGGGCCCTACAATGAGCAGTTCTTC.

In its sample, this clone was seen a few times. V gene TRBV7-9 combines with J gene TRBJ2-5, with 10 nucleotides matching TRBD1. The CDR3 has 13 residues. Looked up from germline, CDR1 is SEHNR and CDR2 is FQNEAQ (reference sequence). With V trimmed by 5 bases and J by 5 bases, 2 bases remained unmatched. DNA for the CDR3: TGTGCCAGCAGCATGGGACAGGGGGAGACCCAGTACTTC. Translated: CASSMGQGETQYF.

The chain has TRBV6-1 and TRBJ1-2; no firm D call. The ends were cut back, 4 bases at V and 4 bases at J, with 10 bases in the middle. This CDR3 is 13 amino acids long. Germline CDR1 and CDR2: MNHNS and SASEGT. This chain's CDR3 is CASSVSLSYGYTF. The CDR3 region has the DNA TGTGCCAGCAGTGTATCCCTCTCCTATGGCTACACCTTC.

This chain uses TRBV5-5 with TRBJ2-7; the D is unclear. The CDR3 extends over 15 amino acids. Germline V lookup: CDR1 SGHKS, CDR2 YYEKEE (reference sequence). Trimming removed 4 bases at V and 2 bases at J, with 16 bases between. The CDR3 loop reads CASSPGWQVTYEQYF. Here the CDR3 DNA reads TGTGCCAGCAGCCCCGGTTGGCAGGTGACCTACGAGCAGTACTTC. The variable domain in full, completed from reference TRBV5-5 and TRBJ2-7, reads DAGVTQSPTHLIKTRGQQVTLRCSPISGHKSVSWYQQVLGQGPQFIFQYYEKEERGRGNFPDRFSARQFPNYSSELNVNALLLGDSALYLCASSPGWQVTYEQYFGPGTRLTVT.

The chain has TRBV4-1 and TRBJ2-6; D not resolved. Germline V lookup: CDR1 MGHRA, CDR2 YSYEKL. This CDR3 is 16 amino acids long. Trimming removed 4 bases at V and 0 bases at J, with 10 bases between. CDR3 DNA: TGCGCCAGCAGCCTGAGCTCAAGCTCTGGGGCCAACGTCCTGACTTTC. Amino acid sequence: CASSLSSSSGANVLTF.

This clone turned up a few times. The genes are TRBV7-2 and TRBJ2-7; a weak D match, TRBD1 (6 bases). Germline V gene data show CDR1 as SGHTA and CDR2 as FQGNSA. V lost 5 bases and J lost 4, with 15 bases in between. This CDR3 contains 14 residues. The CDR3 nucleotides read TGTGCCAGCAGCCGCGCCCACACAGGGTACGAGCAGTACTTC. Amino acid sequence: CASSRAHTGYEQYF. Full variable domain (outside the CDR3, taken from reference TRBV7-2 and TRBJ2-7): GAGVSQSPSNKVTEKGKDVELRCDPISGHTALYWYRQSLGQGLEFLIYFQGNSAPDKSGLPSDRFSAERTGGSVSTLTIQRTQQEDSAVYLCASSRAHTGYEQYFGPGTRLTVT.

V gene TRBV28 combines with J gene TRBJ2-4, with a weak D call TRBD1 (6 bases). Germline V CDR1 and CDR2: MDHEN, SYDVKM. V lost 5 bases to trimming and J lost 0 bases, with 20 bases between them. This CDR3 is built from 18 residues. As DNA, the CDR3 is TGTGCCAGCAGTCGTTGGGCCGGGACACCATTAGCCAAAAACATTCAGTACTTC. Protein: CASSRWAGTPLAKNIQYF.

This sequence joins TRBV27 and TRBJ2-1; D might be TRBD1 (6 bases). CDR3 length: 15 amino acids. V lost 10 bases to trimming and J lost 2 bases, with 18 bases between them. CDR1 is MNHEY and CDR2 is SMNVEV in the germline V gene (reference sequence). As DNA, the CDR3 is TGTGCCACTCCGACAGGCACCTCAGCCTACAATGAGCAGTTCTTC. Protein sequence: CATPTGTSAYNEQFF.

This chain connects TRBV27 to TRBJ2-7; 9 bases are a match to TRBD1. The CDR3 runs 15 residues. The germline CDR1 and CDR2 sequences are MNHEY and SMNVEV (reference sequence). V shed 5 bases and J 3 bases; nucleotides not matched to a gene: 8. Here the CDR3 DNA reads TGTGCCAGCAGTCTCCGGACAGGGGCCGACTACGAGCAGTACTTC. It specifies CASSLRTGADYEQYF.